The 10 T cell receptor beta chains in this list originate from one sample, sequenced in a study of T cell repertoires in cytomegalovirus infection (dated by TCRdb to the late 2010s). Their specific antigens are unknown. The treatment or condition label on this specimen signifies: in vitro stimulation with specific CMV peptide epitopes to enrich CMV-specific T cells. Sequenced on an Illumina HiSeq 1500. TCRdb passed the public sequencing reads through fastp at Q25 and MiXCR, retaining productive beta sequences. Identical CDR3 protein sequences are pooled into one entry, listed with their most common genes and DNA. Here the sample has 450,000 to 650,000 distinct CDR3 sequences; over 35% occur a single time. In total, the top ten clones hold around 50% of the sample. The specimen was cultured PBMCs, collected from culture after CMV antigen stimulation. Receptors originate from a human donor in good health (CMV status not recorded). Some clones in this sample may be carry-over from other donors' samples.

V gene TRBV6-2 or TRBV6-3 combines with J gene TRBJ2-1; D call uncertain. Trimming took 0 bases from V and 8 from J, leaving 2 bases between them. The CDR3 extends over 11 amino acids. The germline V gene encodes CDR1 MNHEY and CDR2 SVGEGT. The CDR3 DNA follows: TGTGCCAGCAGTTACTCAGATGAGCAGTTCTTC. Amino acids: CASSYSDEQFF.

The table lists this clonotype with a few counts. The gene calls are TRBV7-9 and TRBJ2-3, with TRBD2 matching 11 bases. Germline loops: CDR1 SEHNR, CDR2 FQNEAQ (reference sequence). Germline trimming cut 4 bases from V and 2 bases from J; bases unmatched to any gene: 8. The CDR3 consists of 17 residues. The CDR3 sequence: CASSSRTSGPITDTQYF. DNA for the CDR3: TGTGCCAGCAGCTCCAGGACTAGCGGGCCAATCACAGATACGCAGTATTTT. Variable domain in full (rest from reference TRBV7-9 and TRBJ2-3): DTGVSQNPRHKITKRGQNVTFRCDPISEHNRLYWYRQTLGQGPEFLTYFQNEAQLEKSRLLSDRFSAERPKGSFSTLEIQRTEQGDSAMYLCASSSRTSGPITDTQYFGPGTRLTVL.

This clonotype showed up many times. The chain has TRBV7-8 and TRBJ1-2; TRBD1 might be the D (5 bases). The CDR3 has 14 amino acids. Looked up from germline, CDR1 is SGHVS and CDR2 is FQNEAQ. V was shortened by 5 bases and J by 1 base, with 11 bases between the two germline ends. CDR3 nucleotides: TGTGCCAGCAGCCCCGGAGGGGATAACTATGGCTACACCTTC. It codes for CASSPGGDNYGYTF.

The rearrangement uses TRBV7-8 and TRBJ2-2; D call uncertain. Per germline, CDR1 SGHVS and CDR2 FQNEAQ. Trimming pared 4 bases from V and 3 bases from J, leaving 15 bases between. This CDR3 region has 16 residues. The CDR3 loop is CASSSPLEVYTGELFF. CDR3 nucleotides: TGTGCCAGCAGCTCACCGCTAGAGGTCTACACCGGGGAGCTGTTTTTT.

The chain has TRBV6-5 and TRBJ2-7, with 8 bases matching TRBD1. CDR1 MNHEY and CDR2 SVGAGI come from the germline V gene. The CDR3 covers 14 residues. The J segment lost 3 bases and the V segment lost 0 bases, leaving 1 base of the junction unmatched. This chain's CDR3 is CASSYSDRVYEQYF. CDR3 in DNA: TGTGCCAGCAGTTACTCGGACAGGGTCTACGAGCAGTACTTC.

J is TRBJ2-7 and V is TRBV10-3, with TRBD2 matching 11 bases. Germline CDR1 ENHRY, CDR2 SYGVKD. J was trimmed by 6 bases and V by 4 bases; bases with no gene match: 5. The CDR3 runs 14 residues. CDR3 loop: CAISGTSGLGEQYF. Written as DNA, the CDR3 is TGTGCCATCAGTGGGACTAGCGGGTTAGGCGAGCAGTACTTC.

The rearrangement links TRBV28 to TRBJ2-4; D tentatively reads TRBD1 or TRBD2 (5 bases each). CDR3 length: 16 residues. Germline CDR1 and CDR2: MDHEN and SYDVKM. Trimming removed 4 bases at V and 2 bases at J, with 15 bases between. The CDR3, as DNA: TGTGCCAGCAGTTCCGCAGGGCGGGTATCCAAAAACATTCAGTACTTC. It is translated as CASSSAGRVSKNIQYF. Variable domain in full (rest from reference TRBV28 and TRBJ2-4): DVKVTQSSRYLVKRTGEKVFLECVQDMDHENMFWYRQDPGLGLRLIYFSYDVKMKEKGDIPEGYSVSREKKERFSLILESASTNQTSMYLCASSSAGRVSKNIQYFGAGTRLSVL.

The chain links TRBV7-2 to TRBJ2-5; D is tentatively TRBD1 or TRBD2 (5 bases each). V lost 1 base, J lost 0 bases, and 9 bases lay in between. Germline CDR1 reads SGHTA; CDR2 reads FQGNSA. The CDR3 extends over 15 amino acids. CDR3 amino acids: CASSLGGAYQETQYF. The CDR3 DNA sequence: TGTGCCAGCAGCTTAGGAGGGGCCTACCAAGAGACCCAGTACTTC.

The CDR3 is CASSPGQVLVGSVLTF. The CDR3 DNA reads TGTGCCAGCAGTCCCGGACAGGTTCTAGTGGGGAGCGTCCTGACTTTC. The chain recombines TRBV12-3 or TRBV12-4 with TRBJ2-6, with TRBD1 matching over 7 bases. The CDR3 loop spans 16 amino acids. The ends lost 5 bases at V and 12 bases at J; junction bases unmatched: 16.

V and J are TRBV15 and TRBJ2-6, with D uncertain. V lost 6 bases and J 1 base, leaving 13 bases between the germline ends. Germline CDR1 is LNHNV and CDR2 is YYDKDF (reference sequence). The CDR3 consists of 16 residues. DNA of the CDR3: TGTGCCACCAGTCCTAGACTTGGGTCTGGGGCCAACGTCCTGACTTTC. It specifies CATSPRLGSGANVLTF.